This TCR beta chain was captured in a study of cytomegalovirus exposure and HLA in healthy donors. Looking at the study overall: Earlier findings included some 100 million unique TCR beta sequences obtained from 150 million to 200 million T cells. Whole-study findings and limits: The study listed roughly 150 cytomegalovirus-associated TCR beta chains.

PCR involved 60 Vbeta and 13 Jbeta primers. Assay used: immunoSEQ multiplex PCR; TCRdb lists only in-frame clones, some missing. Here the sample spans about 89,000 clones, 85% being singletons. The CDR3 is 15 residues long. Germline-derived CDR1 and CDR2 are LNHDA and SQIVND (reference sequence). Trimming at V came to 4 bases and at J to 4 bases, leaving 7 bases not matched to a gene. Only a few counts were recorded for this clone. Its antigen is undetermined. Sequencing was performed on PBMCs. The chain has TRBV19 and TRBJ1-5; 7 bases are shared with TRBD1. This sequence originates from a man aged 35-49 years in good health and CMV-seropositive. The CDR3, as DNA: TGTGCCAGTAGTAACCGGGACAGCCCAAATCAGCCCCAGCATTTT. Protein product: CASSNRDSPNQPQHF.